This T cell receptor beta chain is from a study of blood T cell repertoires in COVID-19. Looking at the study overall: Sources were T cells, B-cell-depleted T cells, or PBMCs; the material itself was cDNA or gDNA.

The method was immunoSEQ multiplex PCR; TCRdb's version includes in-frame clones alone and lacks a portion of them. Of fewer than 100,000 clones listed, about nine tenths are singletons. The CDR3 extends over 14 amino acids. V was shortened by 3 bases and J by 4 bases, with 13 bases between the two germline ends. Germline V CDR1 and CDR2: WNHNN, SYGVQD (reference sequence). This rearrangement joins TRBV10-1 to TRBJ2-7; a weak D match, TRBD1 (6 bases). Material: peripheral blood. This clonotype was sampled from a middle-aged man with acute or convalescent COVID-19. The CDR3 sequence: CASSEGGQNYEQYF. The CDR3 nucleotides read TGCGCCAGCAGTGAAGGCGGACAGAATTACGAGCAGTACTTC.